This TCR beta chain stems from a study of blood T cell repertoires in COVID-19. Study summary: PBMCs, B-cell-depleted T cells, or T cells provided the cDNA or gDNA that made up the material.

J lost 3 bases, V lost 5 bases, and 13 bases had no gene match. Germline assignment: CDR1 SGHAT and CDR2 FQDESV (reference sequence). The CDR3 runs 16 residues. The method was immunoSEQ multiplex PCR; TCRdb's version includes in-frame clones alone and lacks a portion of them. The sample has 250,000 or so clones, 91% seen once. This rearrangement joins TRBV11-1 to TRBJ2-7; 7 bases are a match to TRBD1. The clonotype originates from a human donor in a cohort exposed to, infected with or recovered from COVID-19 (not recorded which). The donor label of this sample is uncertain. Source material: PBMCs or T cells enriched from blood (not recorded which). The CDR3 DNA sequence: TGTGCCAGCAGCCGAACAGGGGACCCTCCGTACTACGAGCAGTACTTC. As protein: CASSRTGDPPYYEQYF.